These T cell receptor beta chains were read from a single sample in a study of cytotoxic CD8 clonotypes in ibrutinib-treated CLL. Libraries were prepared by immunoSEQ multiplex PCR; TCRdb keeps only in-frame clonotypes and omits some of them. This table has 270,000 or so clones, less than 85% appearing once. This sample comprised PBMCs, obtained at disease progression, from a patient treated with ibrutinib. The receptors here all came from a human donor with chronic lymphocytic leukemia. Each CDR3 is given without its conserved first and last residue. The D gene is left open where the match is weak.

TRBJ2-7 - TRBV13 ASSLGKYLHEQY
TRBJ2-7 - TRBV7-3 ASSSTGTSEQY
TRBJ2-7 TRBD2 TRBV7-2 ASSPRRGGSGLSYEQY
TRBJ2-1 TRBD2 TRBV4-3 ASSLLLLRGGDNEQF
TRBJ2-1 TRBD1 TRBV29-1 SVVRDSPYNEQF
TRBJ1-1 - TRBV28 ASSLAAGVNTEAF
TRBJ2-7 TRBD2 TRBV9 ASSDTSGGGRQY
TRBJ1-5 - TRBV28 ASSYRVLLGSNQPQH
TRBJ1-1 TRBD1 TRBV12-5 ASGLWWTGRDTEAF
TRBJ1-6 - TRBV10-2 ASSESLLLNSPLH
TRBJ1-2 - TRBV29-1 SVGSWTAYGYT
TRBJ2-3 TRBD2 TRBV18 ASSPPTRRGDTDTQY
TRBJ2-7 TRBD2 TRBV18 ASSPLVLAGGLYEQY
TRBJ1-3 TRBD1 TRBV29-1 SGGTGSGNTIY
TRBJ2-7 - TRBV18 ASSQIPDHYEQY
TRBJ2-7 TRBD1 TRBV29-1 SVAGTASSYEQY
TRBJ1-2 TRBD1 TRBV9 ASSRLSRDRHYGYT
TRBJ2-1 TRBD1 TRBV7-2 ASIRDRGPDNEQF
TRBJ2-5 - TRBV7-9 ASSLAQYQETQY
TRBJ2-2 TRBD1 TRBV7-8 ASSFRPRDRDTGELF
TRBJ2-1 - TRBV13 ASSRRGPGNEQF
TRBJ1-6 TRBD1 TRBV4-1 ASSQDTGTGSDNSPLH
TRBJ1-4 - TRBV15 ATSRDQYSNEKLF
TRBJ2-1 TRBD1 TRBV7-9 ASSLARQGVDEQF
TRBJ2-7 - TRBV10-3 AITEWEDEQY
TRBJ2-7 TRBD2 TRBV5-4 ASSPPGTSRRVHEQY
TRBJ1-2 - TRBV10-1 ASRPAGNYGYT
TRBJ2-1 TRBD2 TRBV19 ASSIMGLAEVNNEQF
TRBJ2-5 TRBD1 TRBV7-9 ASSYDRVQTQY
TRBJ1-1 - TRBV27 ASSPLGSTEAF
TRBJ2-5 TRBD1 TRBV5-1 ASSQGQGVQETQY
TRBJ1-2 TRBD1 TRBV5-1 ASSLAEATGSGYT
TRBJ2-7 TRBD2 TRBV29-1 SMGLAGEQY
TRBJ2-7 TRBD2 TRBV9 ASSVGLAGGVGYEQY
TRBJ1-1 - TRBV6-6 ASTHATEAF
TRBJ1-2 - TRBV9 ASSVEGGRNYGYT
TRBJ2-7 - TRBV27 ASSFVDPGLNRREQY
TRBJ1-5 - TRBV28 AERAAHSNQPQH
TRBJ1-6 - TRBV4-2 ASSQEFWNYNSPLH
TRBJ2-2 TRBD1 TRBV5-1 ASSPSRTGLTGELF
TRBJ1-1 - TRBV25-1 ATTSGVEAF
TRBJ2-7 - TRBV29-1 SVQVTDEQY
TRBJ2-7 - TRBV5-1 ASSLDRGWSYEQY
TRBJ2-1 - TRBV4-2 ASSSTMDNEQF
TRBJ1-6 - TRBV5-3 ARSPSRGAPIKYLDSPLH
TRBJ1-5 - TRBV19 ASSMRGNQPQH
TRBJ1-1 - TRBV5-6 ASRNRVNTEAF
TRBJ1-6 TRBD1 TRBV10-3 AISEGTGRSPLH
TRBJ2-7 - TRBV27 ASSLRGGYEQY
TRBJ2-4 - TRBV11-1 ASSSGVAKNIQY
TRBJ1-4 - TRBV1 TSSPLEKLF
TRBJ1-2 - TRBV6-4 ASSDVSGGYT
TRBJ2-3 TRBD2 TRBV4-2 ASSRLTSGVPTDTQY
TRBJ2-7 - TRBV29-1 SVRQVGWGEQY
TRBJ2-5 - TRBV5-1 ASGGAETQY
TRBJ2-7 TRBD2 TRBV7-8 ASSLTSSGPYEQY
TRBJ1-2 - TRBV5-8 ASSLVRGVGYT
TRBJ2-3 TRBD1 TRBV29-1 SVDRQGLSTDTQY
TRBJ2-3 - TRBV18 ASSSGTDTQY